This T cell receptor beta chain emerged from a study of T cell changes during pregnancy in multiple sclerosis. The length of the CDR3 is 14 residues. Losses at the gene ends were 6 bases for V and 1 base for J; bases not matched to a gene: 3. Germline V lookup: CDR1 MRHNA, CDR2 SNTAGT. The repertoire was sequenced with immunoSEQ multiplex PCR; TCRdb's copy has only in-frame clones and lacks some. This table holds roughly 39,000 clones, roughly 93% found once. The sequence was collected from a female donor with multiple sclerosis, enrolled in a pregnancy study. The chain recombines TRBV6-4 with TRBJ2-3; 8 nucleotides agree with TRBD2. The sequencing input was PBMCs (not recorded whether the cells were cultured). The CDR3 is CASRRAGGTDTQYF. CDR3 nucleotides: TGTGCCAGCAGGCGAGCGGGAGGCACAGATACGCAGTATTTT.